The sample holds one count of the clone carrying this T cell receptor (beta chain). This specimen belongs to a study of blood T cell repertoires in COVID-19. Whole-study context: Collection of acute and convalescent COVID-19 samples took place in the United States, Italy and Spain.

Germline V gives CDR1 MNHEY, CDR2 SMNVEV (reference sequence). The V and J ends lost 7 bases and 0 bases, in that order; junction bases with no gene match: 10. The CDR3 sequence is 18 residues long. Some clones are missing from TCRdb's copy, which holds only in-frame ones; the method was immunoSEQ multiplex PCR. The sample holds hundreds of thousands of clones, around 90% seen once. Study members were between about 18 and 95 years old and lived in fewer than 30 US regions. The source material was PBMCs or T cells enriched from blood (not recorded which). This TCR derives from a woman between 18 and 29 years old with acute COVID-19. This sequence joins TRBV27 and TRBJ2-1; 12 nucleotides line up with TRBD2. The CDR3 DNA reads TGTGCCAGCACCAGAGGGACTAGCGGGTTTAGCTCCTACAATGAGCAGTTCTTC. It encodes CASTRGTSGFSSYNEQFF.